The clone carrying this T cell receptor beta chain has more than one count but fewer than ten. Its antigen is still unknown. This CDR3 has 15 amino acids. Germline loops: CDR1 MGHRA, CDR2 YSYEKL. The V gene lost 3 bases and the J gene lost 0 bases, with 11 bases spanning the gap. This entry comes from a study of Graves' ophthalmopathy and Graves' hyperthyroidism. Study at large: The authors collected peripheral blood at initial diagnosis, before any treatment.

TCR beta CDR3 regions were amplified from RNA transcripts. The library came from an HTBI-primed first-round RT-PCR and a second-round multiplex PCR. TCRdb redid the calling of the multiplex PCR reads with MiXCR, one entry per CDR3 protein. Of over 500,000 distinct CDR3 sequences in the sample, 20% to 25% were seen once. Enrolled hyperthyroidism patients had a new diagnosis, a duration under 2 months, and an age of 18 to 65. The evidence that diagnosis relied on was clinical symptoms, serum thyroxine, TRAb, thyroid ultrasound and orbital computed tomography. General study results and limits: Detected in blood as well were most expanded thyroid clonotypes with frequency above 0.001.

The clonotype comes from a woman younger than 35 with stable Graves' hyperthyroidism. Some clones in this sample may be carry-over from other donors' samples. This rearrangement joins TRBV4-1 to TRBJ1-1, with no clear D. The sample consisted of peripheral blood. The CDR3 nucleotides read TGCGCCAGCAGCCATGCTTCGGGGATGAACACTGAAGCTTTCTTT. Its protein is CASSHASGMNTEAFF.